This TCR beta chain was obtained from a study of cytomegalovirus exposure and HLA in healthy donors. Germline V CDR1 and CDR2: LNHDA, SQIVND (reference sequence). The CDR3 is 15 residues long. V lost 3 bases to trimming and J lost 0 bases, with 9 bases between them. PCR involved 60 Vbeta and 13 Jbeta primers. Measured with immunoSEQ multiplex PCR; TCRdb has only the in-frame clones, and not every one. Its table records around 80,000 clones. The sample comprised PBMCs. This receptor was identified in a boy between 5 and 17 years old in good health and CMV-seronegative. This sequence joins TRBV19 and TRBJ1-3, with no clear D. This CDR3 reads CASSIGGNSGNTIYF. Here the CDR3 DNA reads TGTGCCAGTAGTATCGGCGGGAACTCTGGAAACACCATATATTTT.